This T cell receptor beta chain was obtained from a study of CD4 T cells in relation to SARS-CoV-2 and coronaviruses. Remarks on this clone: The antigen is unknown.

Unexposed donor CD4+ T cells date from about 2011-2018, before the COVID-19 pandemic. After about 10 days of culture, CD4+ T cells were isolated. Trimming pared 5 bases from V and 5 bases from J, leaving 15 bases between. CDR1 MNHEY and CDR2 SVGAGI come from the germline V gene. The CDR3 has 14 amino acids. Assay used: immunoSEQ multiplex PCR; TCRdb lists only in-frame clones, some missing. The sample yields fewer than 20,000 clones, approximately 70% seen once. This chain links TRBV6-5 with TRBJ2-5; D perhaps matches TRBD2 (5 bases). The sequence was obtained from a human donor in good health. The sample comprised CD4+ T cells from PBMCs, cultured in vitro. CDR3 nucleotides: TGTGCCAGCAGTCCAACGGGGATGTACGAGACCCAGTACTTC. Its protein is CASSPTGMYETQYF.